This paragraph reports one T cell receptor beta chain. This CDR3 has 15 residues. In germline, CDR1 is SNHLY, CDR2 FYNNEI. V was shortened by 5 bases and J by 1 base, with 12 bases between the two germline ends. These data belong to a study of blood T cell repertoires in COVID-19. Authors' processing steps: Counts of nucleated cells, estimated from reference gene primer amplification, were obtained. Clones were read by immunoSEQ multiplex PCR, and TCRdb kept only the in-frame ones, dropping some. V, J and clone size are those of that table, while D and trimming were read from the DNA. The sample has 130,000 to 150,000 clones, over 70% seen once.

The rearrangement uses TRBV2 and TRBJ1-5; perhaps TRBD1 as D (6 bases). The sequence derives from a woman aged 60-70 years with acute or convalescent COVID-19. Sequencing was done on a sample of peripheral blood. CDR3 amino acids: CASSPRTVSNQPQHF. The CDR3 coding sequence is TGTGCCAGCAGTCCCCGGACAGTGAGCAATCAGCCCCAGCATTTT.